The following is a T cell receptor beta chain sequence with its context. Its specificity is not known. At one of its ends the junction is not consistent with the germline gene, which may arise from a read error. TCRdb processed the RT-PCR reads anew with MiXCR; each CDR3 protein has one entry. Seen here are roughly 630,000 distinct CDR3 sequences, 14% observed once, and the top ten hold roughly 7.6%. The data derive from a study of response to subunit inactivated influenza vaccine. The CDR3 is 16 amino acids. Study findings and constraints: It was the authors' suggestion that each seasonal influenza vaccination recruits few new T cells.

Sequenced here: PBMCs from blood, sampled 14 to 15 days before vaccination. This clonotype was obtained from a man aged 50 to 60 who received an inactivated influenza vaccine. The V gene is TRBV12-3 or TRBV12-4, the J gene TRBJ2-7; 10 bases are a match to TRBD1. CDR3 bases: TGTGCCACCAGTTTAGGGGGGGGGACAGGGGCCTACGAGCAGTACTTC. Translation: CATSLGGGTGAYEQYF.